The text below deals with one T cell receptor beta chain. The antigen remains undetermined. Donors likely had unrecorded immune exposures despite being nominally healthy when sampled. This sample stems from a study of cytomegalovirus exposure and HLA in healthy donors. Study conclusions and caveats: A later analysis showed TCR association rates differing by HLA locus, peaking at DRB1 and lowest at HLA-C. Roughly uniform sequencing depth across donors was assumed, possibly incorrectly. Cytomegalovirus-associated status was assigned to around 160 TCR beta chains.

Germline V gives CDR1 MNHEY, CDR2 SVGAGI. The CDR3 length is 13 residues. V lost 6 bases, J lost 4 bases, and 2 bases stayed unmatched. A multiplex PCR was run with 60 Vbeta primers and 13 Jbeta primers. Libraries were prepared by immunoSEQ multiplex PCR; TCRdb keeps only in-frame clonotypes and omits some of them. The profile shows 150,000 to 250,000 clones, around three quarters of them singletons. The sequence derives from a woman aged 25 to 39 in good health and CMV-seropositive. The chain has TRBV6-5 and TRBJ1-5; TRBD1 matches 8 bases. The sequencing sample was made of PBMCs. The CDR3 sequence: CASRQGVNQPQHF. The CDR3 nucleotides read TGTGCCAGCAGACAGGGGGTAAATCAGCCCCAGCATTTT.